The TCR beta chain described here comes from a study of beta chain features in type 1 diabetes. Germline CDR1 MDHEN, CDR2 SYDVKM. The CDR3 totals 11 residues. Trimming removed 2 bases from V and 7 bases from J, with 6 bases in between. Sorted populations all had greater than 95% purity. Study results and caveats: Within the patient group, naive, central memory and Treg TCRB repertoires appeared more similar to each other than within healthy donors. A pattern of fewer insertions and more deletions at VDJ junctions was seen in type 1 diabetes patients. TCRB CDR3s were moderately but significantly shorter in Type 1 diabetes patients in all four CD4+ subsets. Although PCR might favor shorter templates, it would do so equally in patients and controls.

The sequenced template was cDNA made from the entire isolated RNA. TCRdb's table, derived via immunoSEQ multiplex PCR, lists solely in-frame clones and lacks some. Among under 300,000 clones listed, roughly 17% were seen once. This clone appeared a few times. The antigen remains unidentified. The same CDR3 can be traced to other DNA sequences in this sample. V usage is TRBV28 and J usage is TRBJ2-7, with D uncertain. Sequences were obtained from naive CD4+ T cells from blood. This TCR was recovered from a man in his thirties or forties with type 1 diabetes. Here the CDR3 reads CASSLTREQYF. The CDR3 coding sequence is TGTGCCAGCAGTTTAACCAGAGAGCAGTACTTC.